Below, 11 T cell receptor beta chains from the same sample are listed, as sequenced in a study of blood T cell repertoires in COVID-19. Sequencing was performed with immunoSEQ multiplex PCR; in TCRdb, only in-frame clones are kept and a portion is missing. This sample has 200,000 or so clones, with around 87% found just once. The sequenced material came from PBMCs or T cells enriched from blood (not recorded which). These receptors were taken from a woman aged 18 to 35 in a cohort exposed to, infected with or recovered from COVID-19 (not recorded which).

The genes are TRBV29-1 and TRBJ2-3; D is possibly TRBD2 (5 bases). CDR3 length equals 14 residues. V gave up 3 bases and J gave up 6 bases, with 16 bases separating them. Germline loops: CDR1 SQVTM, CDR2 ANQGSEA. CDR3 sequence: CSVEVAQRLDTQYF. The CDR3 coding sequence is TGCAGCGTTGAGGTAGCGCAAAGGTTGGATACGCAGTATTTT.

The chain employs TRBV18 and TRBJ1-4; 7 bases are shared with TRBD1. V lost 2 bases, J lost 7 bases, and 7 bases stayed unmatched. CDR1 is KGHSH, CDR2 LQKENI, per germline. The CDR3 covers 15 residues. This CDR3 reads CASSPIEGAPEKLFF. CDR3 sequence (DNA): TGTGCCAGCTCACCAATCGAGGGGGCGCCTGAAAAACTGTTTTTT.

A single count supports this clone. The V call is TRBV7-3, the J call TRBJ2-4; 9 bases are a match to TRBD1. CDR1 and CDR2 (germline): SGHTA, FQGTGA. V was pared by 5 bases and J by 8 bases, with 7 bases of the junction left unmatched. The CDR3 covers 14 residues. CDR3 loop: CASSLDRGSDIQYF. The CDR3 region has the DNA TGTGCCAGCAGCCTCGACAGGGGGAGTGACATTCAGTACTTC.

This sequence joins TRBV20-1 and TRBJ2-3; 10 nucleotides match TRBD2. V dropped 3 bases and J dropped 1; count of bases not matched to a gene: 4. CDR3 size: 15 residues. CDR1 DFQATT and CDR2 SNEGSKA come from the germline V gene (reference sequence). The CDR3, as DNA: TGCAGTGCTAGTCGAGGACTAGCGGGCACAGATACGCAGTATTTT. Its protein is CSASRGLAGTDTQYF.

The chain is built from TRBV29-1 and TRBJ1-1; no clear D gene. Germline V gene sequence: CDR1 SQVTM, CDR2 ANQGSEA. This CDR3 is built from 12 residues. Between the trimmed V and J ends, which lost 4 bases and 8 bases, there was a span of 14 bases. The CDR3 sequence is CSVGQSPKEAFF. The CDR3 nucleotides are TGCAGCGTTGGTCAGTCGCCGAAGGAAGCTTTCTTT.

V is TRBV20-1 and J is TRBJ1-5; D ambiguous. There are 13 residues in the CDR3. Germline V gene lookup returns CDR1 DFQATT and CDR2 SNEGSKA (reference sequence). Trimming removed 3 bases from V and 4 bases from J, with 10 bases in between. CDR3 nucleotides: TGCAGTGCTAGTCGAGGGAGGAATCAGCCCCAGCATTTT. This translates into CSASRGRNQPQHF.

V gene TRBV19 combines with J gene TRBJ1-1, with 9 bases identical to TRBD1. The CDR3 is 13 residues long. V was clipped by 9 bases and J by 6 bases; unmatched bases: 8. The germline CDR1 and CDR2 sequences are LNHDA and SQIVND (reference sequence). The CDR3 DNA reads TGTGCCAGCCGGACAGGGGAAAGCGCTGAAGCTTTCTTT. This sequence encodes CASRTGESAEAFF.

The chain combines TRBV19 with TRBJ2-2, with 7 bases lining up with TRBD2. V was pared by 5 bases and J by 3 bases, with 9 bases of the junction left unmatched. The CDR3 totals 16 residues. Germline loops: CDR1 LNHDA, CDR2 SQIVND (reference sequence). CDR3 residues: CASSPKTSLHTGELFF. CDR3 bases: TGTGCCAGTAGTCCCAAGACTAGCTTACACACCGGGGAGCTGTTTTTT.

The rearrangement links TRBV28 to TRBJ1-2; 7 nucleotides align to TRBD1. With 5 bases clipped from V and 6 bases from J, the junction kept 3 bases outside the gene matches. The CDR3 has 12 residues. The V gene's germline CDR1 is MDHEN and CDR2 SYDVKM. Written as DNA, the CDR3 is TGTGCCAGCAGTCGTACAGGGGATGGCTACACCTTC. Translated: CASSRTGDGYTF.

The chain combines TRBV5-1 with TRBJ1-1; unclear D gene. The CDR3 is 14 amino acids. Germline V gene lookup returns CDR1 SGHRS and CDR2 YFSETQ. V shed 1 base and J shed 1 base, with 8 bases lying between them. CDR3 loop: CASSLSPGNTEAFF. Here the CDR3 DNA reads TGCGCCAGCAGCTTGAGTCCAGGGAACACTGAAGCTTTCTTT.

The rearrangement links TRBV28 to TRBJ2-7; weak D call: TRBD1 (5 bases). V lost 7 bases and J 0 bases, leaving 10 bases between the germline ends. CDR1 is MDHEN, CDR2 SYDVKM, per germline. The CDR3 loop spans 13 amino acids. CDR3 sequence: CASTADTSYEQYF. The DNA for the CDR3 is TGTGCCAGCACCGCGGACACCTCCTACGAGCAGTACTTC.